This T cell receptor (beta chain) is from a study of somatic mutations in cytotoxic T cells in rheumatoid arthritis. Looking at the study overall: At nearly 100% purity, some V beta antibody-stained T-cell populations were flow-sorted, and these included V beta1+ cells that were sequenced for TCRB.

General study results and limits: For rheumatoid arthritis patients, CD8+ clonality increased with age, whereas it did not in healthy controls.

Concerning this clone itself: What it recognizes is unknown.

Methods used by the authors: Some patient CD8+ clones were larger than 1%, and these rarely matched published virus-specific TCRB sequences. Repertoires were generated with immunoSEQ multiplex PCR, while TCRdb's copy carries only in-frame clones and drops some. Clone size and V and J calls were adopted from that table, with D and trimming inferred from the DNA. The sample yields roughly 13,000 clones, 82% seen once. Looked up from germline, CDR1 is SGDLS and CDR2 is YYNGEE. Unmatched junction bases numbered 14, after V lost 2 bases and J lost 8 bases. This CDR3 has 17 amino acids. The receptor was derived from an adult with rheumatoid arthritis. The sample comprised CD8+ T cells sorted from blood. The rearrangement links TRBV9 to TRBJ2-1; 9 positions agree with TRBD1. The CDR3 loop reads CASSVEGEGQGRDEQFF. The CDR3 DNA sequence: TGTGCCAGCAGCGTCGAAGGGGAGGGACAGGGTAGGGATGAGCAGTTCTTC.